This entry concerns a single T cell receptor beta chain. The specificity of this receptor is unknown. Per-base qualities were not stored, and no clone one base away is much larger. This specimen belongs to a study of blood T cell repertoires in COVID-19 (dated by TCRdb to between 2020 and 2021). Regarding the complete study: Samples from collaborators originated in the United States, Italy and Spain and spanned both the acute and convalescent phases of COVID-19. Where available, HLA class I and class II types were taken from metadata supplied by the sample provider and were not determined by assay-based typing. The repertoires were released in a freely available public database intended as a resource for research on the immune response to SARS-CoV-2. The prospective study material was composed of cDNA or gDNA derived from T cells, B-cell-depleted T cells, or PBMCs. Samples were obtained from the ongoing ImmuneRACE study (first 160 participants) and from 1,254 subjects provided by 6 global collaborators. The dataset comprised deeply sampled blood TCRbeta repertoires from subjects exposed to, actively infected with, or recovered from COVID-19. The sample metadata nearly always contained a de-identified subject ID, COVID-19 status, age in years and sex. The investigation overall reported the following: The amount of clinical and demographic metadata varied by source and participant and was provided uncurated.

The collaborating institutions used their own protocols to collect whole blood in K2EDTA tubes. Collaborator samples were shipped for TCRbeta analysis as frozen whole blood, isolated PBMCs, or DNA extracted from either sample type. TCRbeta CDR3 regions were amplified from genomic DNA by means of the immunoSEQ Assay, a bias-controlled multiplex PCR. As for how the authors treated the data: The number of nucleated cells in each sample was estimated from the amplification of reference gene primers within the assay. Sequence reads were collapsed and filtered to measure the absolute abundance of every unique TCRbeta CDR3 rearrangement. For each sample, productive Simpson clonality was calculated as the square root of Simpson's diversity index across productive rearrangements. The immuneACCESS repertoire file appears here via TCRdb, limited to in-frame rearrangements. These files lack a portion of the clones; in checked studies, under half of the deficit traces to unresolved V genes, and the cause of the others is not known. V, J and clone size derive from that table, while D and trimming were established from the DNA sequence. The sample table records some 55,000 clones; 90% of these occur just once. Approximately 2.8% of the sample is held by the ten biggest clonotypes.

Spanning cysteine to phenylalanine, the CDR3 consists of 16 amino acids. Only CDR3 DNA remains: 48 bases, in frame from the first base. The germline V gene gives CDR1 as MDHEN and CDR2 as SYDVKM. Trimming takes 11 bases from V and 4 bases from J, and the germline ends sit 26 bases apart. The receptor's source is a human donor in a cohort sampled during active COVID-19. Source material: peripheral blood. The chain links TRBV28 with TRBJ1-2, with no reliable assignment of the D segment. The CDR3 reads CAHSGDMLLSGYGYTF. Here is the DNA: TGTGCCCACTCCGGGGATATGTTACTCTCTGGCTATGGCTACACCTTC.